A single sample gave rise to the 11 T cell receptor beta chains below, sequenced in a study of control samples from healthy donors and cancer patients (dated by TCRdb to the early 2020s). Library preparation employed the immunoSEQ multiplex PCR assay. The source is immuneACCESS, and TCRdb retained only in-frame sequences with V and J called. Part of the clones is not carried over; for the studies checked, unresolved V genes explain less than half of this, and the remainder is unexplained. A total of 150,000 to 200,000 clones appear in this sample, 75% to 95% of them only once. The ten largest clones take up around 1.5% of the sample. Sequencing was done on a sample of blood. Receptor source: a woman in her twenties or thirties in good health.

V is TRBV2 and J is TRBJ1-1; D may be TRBD1 (6 bases). V was trimmed by 6 bases and J by 0 bases, leaving 11 bases between them. Germline CDR1 is SNHLY and CDR2 is FYNNEI. This CDR3 has 14 amino acids. Written as DNA, the CDR3 is TGTGCCAGCAGGGGGGGCATGATGAACACTGAAGCTTTCTTT. The encoded protein is CASRGGMMNTEAFF.

A single count supports this clone. This chain connects TRBV5-1 to TRBJ1-6, with TRBD1 matching over 8 bases. CDR3 size: 14 residues. Germline loops: CDR1 SGHRS, CDR2 YFSETQ. J gave up 7 bases and V 3 bases, and 3 bases lay outside the gene matches. Here the CDR3 DNA reads TGCGCCAGCAGCTCCCGGACAGGGAATTCACCCCTCCACTTT. Translation gives CASSSRTGNSPLHF.

The rearrangement links TRBV30 to TRBJ2-2, with TRBD1 matching over 10 bases. V trimming: 3 bases; J trimming: 3 bases; junction bases outside the gene matches: 7. The germline V gene has CDR1 GTSNPN and CDR2 SVGIG (reference sequence). This CDR3 comprises 16 residues. In DNA, the CDR3 is TGTGCCTGGAGGGGGACAGGGGTGCGGTACACCGGGGAGCTGTTTTTT. Translated, it gives CAWRGTGVRYTGELFF.

The chain uses TRBV7-3 and TRBJ2-1; no firm D call. V was shortened by 3 bases and J by 3 bases, with 6 bases between the two germline ends. This CDR3 is built from 13 residues. Germline V gives CDR1 SGHTA, CDR2 FQGTGA. The CDR3 DNA sequence: TGTGCCAGCAGCTTGACTGGCTACAATGAGCAGTTCTTC. Encoded protein: CASSLTGYNEQFF.

The chain carries TRBV28 and TRBJ1-4; a possible D gene is TRBD1 (5 bases). CDR1 is MDHEN and CDR2 is SYDVKM in the germline V gene. The germline V and J ends were trimmed by 7 bases and 8 bases, with 8 bases remaining between them. The CDR3 consists of 11 residues. CDR3 protein: CASTTAEKLFF. The CDR3 region has the DNA TGTGCCAGCACGACAGCGGAAAAACTGTTTTTT. Using reference TRBV28 and TRBJ1-4 for the parts outside the CDR3, the full variable domain is DVKVTQSSRYLVKRTGEKVFLECVQDMDHENMFWYRQDPGLGLRLIYFSYDVKMKEKGDIPEGYSVSREKKERFSLILESASTNQTSMYLCASTTAEKLFFGSGTQLSVL.

This chain joins TRBV6-2 or TRBV6-3 and TRBJ1-5; D perhaps matches TRBD1 (5 bases). The V gene lost 4 bases and the J gene lost 4 bases, with 8 bases spanning the gap. This CDR3 spans 13 amino acids. CDR1 and CDR2 (germline): MNHEY, SVGEGT. The DNA for the CDR3 is TGTGCCAGCAGTTTTCGACAGAATCAGCCCCAGCATTTT. It encodes CASSFRQNQPQHF.

The rearrangement uses TRBV2 and TRBJ1-5; 10 bases match TRBD1. From germline, CDR1 is SNHLY and CDR2 FYNNEI. V lost 6 bases to trimming and J lost 3 bases; unmatched junction nucleotides: 5. There are 15 residues in the CDR3. The DNA for the CDR3 is TGTGCCAGCAGATCGGGACAGGGGAACAATCAGCCCCAGCATTTT. Amino acid sequence: CASRSGQGNNQPQHF.

This rearrangement joins TRBV12-3 or TRBV12-4 to TRBJ2-1; perhaps D is TRBD1 or TRBD2 (6 bases each). V dropped 3 bases and J dropped 9 bases, with 9 bases sitting between them. CDR3 length: 12 amino acids. CDR3 nucleotides: TGTGCCAGCAGTTTGGAGGGGGTTGAGCAGTTCTTC. It is translated as CASSLEGVEQFF.

The J gene is TRBJ1-2, the V gene TRBV7-3; a weak D match, TRBD1 (5 bases). CDR1 and CDR2 from the germline V gene are SGHTA and FQGTGA. The CDR3 contains 11 residues. Trimming shortened V by 1 base and J by 9 bases, and 6 bases separated the two germline ends. The CDR3 coding sequence is TGTGCCAGCAGCTTAAAGGGGAGCTACACCTTC. It yields the protein CASSLKGSYTF.

This chain joins TRBV30 and TRBJ2-3; 11 nucleotides align to TRBD2. Germline V lookup: CDR1 GTSNPN, CDR2 SVGIG (reference sequence). V gave up 7 bases and J gave up 4 bases; unmatched junction bases: 7. This CDR3 contains 14 residues. The CDR3 here is CASTLAGGPDTQYF. In DNA form, the CDR3 reads TGTGCCTCCACGCTAGCGGGAGGACCAGATACGCAGTATTTT.

This clone was counted once. V usage is TRBV7-9 and J usage is TRBJ2-1, with TRBD1 matching 9 bases. Germline V gene data show CDR1 as SEHNR and CDR2 as FQNEAQ (reference sequence). The junction had 5 bases not matched to a gene; V was cut back by 4 bases and J by 7 bases. The length of the CDR3 is 14 residues. The CDR3 sequence: CASSWTGAKNEQFF. As DNA, the CDR3 is TGTGCCAGCAGCTGGACAGGGGCGAAAAATGAGCAGTTCTTC.